The source of this T cell receptor (beta chain) is a study of OX40 agonist ivuxolimab in advanced cancers. Regarding the study in general: Ivuxolimab was an agonistic, fully human IgG2 monoclonal antibody directed against OX40 (CD134), a costimulatory receptor. In the dose-escalation cohort, 70% to 90% of patients were male, and the mean age was 60 years with a range of about 20 to 90. Peripheral TCRbeta sequencing aimed to test whether ivuxolimab altered TCR sequence diversity and caused clonal T-cell expansion. Patients were allowed to have had prior anti-PD-1, anti-PD-L1 or anti-CTLA-4 therapy, and 40% of the dose-escalation patients had previously received checkpoint inhibitors. Intravenous ivuxolimab was administered to patients every 2 weeks at six dose levels: 0.01, 0.1, 0.3, 1.5, 3 and 10 mg/kg. The paper covers the monotherapy dose-escalation part of the phase I ivuxolimab trial, which included N of about 50 patients. Partial responses occurred in three dose-escalation patients: two with cutaneous melanoma and one with hepatocellular carcinoma. Among the approximately 50 dose-escalation patients, approximately 20 had hepatocellular carcinoma, 15 or so melanoma, 9 renal cell carcinoma and 9 head and neck cancer.

The trial excluded patients who had a history of autoimmune disease or were on systemic immunosuppression. Peripheral blood for TCR sequencing was collected from all dose cohorts at baseline, on cycle 4 day 1, and on cycle 7 day 1. Samples came from an open-label, multicenter, first-in-human phase I dose-escalation trial of ivuxolimab. Adults with locally advanced or metastatic melanoma, renal cell carcinoma, hepatocellular carcinoma or head and neck squamous cell carcinoma were enrolled in the trial. CD4+ and CD8+ T cells were sorted separately from peripheral blood before TCR sequencing. On the study overall, not on this receptor specifically: Low levels of normalized T-cell clonal expansion were also shown by some nonresponding patients. The antigen specificity of the clonally expanded peripheral T cells was not determined. In the 0.1-3.0 mg/kg groups, partial responders were among the patients with the lowest normalized peripheral clonal expansion, particularly in CD8+ T cells. After ivuxolimab, more expanded clones were found on average in CD8+ T cells than in CD4+ T cells. At doses from 0.1 to 3.0 mg/kg, clonal expansion was seen in both CD4+ and CD8+ blood T cells between baseline and week 6.

In the case of this clone: Its antigen specificity is not known. Per-base quality was not reported, and no clone a single base away is much larger than it.

Genomic DNA was isolated from the sorted cells so that the TCRbeta CDR3 region could be sequenced. TCRbeta CDR3 regions were sequenced using the immunoSEQ Assay. Sourced from immuneACCESS, this table was stored by TCRdb with only in-frame sequences that have V and J called. A share of the clones is absent; for the studies checked, an unresolved V gene accounts for under half, and the remainder has no known explanation. This sample is represented by approximately 91,000 clones; over 75% of them were singletons. The ten largest clones capture more than 4% of the sample. V and J are trimmed by 5 bases and 4 bases, and the gene matches miss 8 bases of the junction. From its cysteine to its phenylalanine, the CDR3 spans 15 amino acids. Left in the record is the CDR3 DNA by itself, 45 bases read in frame from the first base. From a lookup of the germline V gene, CDR1 and CDR2 are SGHVS and FNYEAQ.

Sequencing used CD4+ or CD8+ T cells sorted from blood, obtained in a trial of the OX40 agonist ivuxolimab. This receptor was obtained from an adult with an advanced solid tumor such as melanoma, head and neck, liver or kidney cancer. The sequence is built from TRBV7-6 and TRBJ1-3; 7 middle bases align to TRBD1. The DNA is TGTGCCAGCAGCCAAACAGGGGTCCGCGGAAACACCATATATTTT. Translated, this gives CASSQTGVRGNTIYF. The CDR3 plus the reference TRBV7-6 and TRBJ1-3 genes for the other parts give the full variable domain: GAGVSQSPRYKVTKRGQDVALRCDPISGHVSLYWYRQALGQGPEFLTYFNYEAQQDKSGLPNDRFSAERPEGSISTLTIQRTEQRDSAMYRCASSQTGVRGNTIYFGEGSWLTVV.